The present entry profiles one T cell receptor (beta chain) with its context. This entry belongs to a study of control samples from healthy donors and cancer patients. The table came from immunoSEQ multiplex PCR; TCRdb's copy has only in-frame clones and leaves some out. The repertoire holds 150,000 or so clones, with about 86% as singletons. The CDR3 runs 14 residues. The V gene lost 6 bases and the J gene lost 0 bases, with 11 bases spanning the gap. Germline lookup yields CDR1 ENHRY and CDR2 SYGVKD. The V gene is TRBV10-3, the J gene TRBJ1-1; tentatively, D is TRBD1 (5 bases). Sequences were obtained from blood. The sequence was obtained from a man younger than 30 in good health. CDR3 nucleotides: TGTGCCATCAGCCCGACAGCTATGAACACTGAAGCTTTCTTT. Encoded protein: CAISPTAMNTEAFF.